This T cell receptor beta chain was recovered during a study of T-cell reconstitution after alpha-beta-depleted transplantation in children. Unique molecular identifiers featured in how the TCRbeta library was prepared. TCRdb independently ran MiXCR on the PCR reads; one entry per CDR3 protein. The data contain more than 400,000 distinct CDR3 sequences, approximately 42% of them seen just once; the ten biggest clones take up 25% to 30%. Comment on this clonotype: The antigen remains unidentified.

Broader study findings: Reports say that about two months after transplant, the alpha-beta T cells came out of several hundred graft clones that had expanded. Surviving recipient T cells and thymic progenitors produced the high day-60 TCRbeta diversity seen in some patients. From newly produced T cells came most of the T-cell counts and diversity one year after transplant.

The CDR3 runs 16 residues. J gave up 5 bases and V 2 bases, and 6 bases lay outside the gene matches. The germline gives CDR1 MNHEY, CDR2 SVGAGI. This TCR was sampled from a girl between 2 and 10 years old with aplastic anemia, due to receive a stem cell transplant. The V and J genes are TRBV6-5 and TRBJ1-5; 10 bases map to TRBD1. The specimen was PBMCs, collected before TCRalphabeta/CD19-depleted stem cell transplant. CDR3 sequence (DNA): TGTGCCAGCAGTTACACAGGGACAGGGGATCATCAGCCCCAGCATTTT. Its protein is CASSYTGTGDHQPQHF.